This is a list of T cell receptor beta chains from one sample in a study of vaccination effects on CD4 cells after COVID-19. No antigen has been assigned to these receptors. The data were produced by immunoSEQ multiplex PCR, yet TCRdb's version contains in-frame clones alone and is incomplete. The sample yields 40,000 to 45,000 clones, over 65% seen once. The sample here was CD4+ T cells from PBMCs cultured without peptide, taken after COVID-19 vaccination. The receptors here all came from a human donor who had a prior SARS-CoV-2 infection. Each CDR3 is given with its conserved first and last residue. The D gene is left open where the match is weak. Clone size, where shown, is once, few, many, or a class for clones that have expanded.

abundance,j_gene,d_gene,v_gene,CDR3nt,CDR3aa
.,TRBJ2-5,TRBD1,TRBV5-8,TGTGCCAGCAGCCCAGGAGGCTACACAGGGGCGCAAGAGACCCAGTACTTC,CASSPGGYTGAQETQYF
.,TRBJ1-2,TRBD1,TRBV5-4,TGTGCCAGCAGCTTAGGAGACAGGGGGCCGAATAACTATGGCTACACCTTC,CASSLGDRGPNNYGYTF
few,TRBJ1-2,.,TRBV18,TGTGCCAGCGCCGATCCGCCGCGCTACACCTTC,CASADPPRYTF
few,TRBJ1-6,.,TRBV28,TGTGCCAGCAGTAAACCAGCAGGGCCCTATAATTCACCCCTCCACTTT,CASSKPAGPYNSPLHF
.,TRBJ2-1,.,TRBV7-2,TGTGCCAGCAGGAACCTTTGGCGGGGCAGGCTTTACAATGAGCAGTTCTTC,CASRNLWRGRLYNEQFF
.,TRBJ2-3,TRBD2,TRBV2,TGTGCCAGCAGCGAGACTAGCGCCCACACAGATACGCAGTATTTT,CASSETSAHTDTQYF
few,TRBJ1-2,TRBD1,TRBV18,TGTGCCAGCTCACCACAGGGGGCGCAAGATGGCTACACCTTC,CASSPQGAQDGYTF
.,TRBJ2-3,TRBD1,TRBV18,TGTGCCAGCTCACCACCGGGACAGGGGGCAGATACGCAGTATTTT,CASSPPGQGADTQYF
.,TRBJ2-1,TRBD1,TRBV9,TGTGCCAGCAGCGTAGCCACAACAGGGGGCCACAATGAGCAGTTCTTC,CASSVATTGGHNEQFF
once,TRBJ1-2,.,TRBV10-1,TGCGCCAGCAGTGAGGGGAGGGGGGGCCGACCGGGGGCCTATAGTGGCTACACCTTC,CASSEGRGGRPGAYSGYTF
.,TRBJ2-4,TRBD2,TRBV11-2,TGTGCCAGCAGCTTATATTTAGGTCGGAGCGGGAGGGCCAAAAACATTCAGTACTTC,CASSLYLGRSGRAKNIQYF
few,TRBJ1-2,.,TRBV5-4,TGTGCCAGCAGCTTGGGAGGGATCTCTAACTATGGCTACACCTTC,CASSLGGISNYGYTF
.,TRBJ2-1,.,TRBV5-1,TGCGCCAGCATCCCAGGGGGAGGGGAACCGAATGAGCAGTTCTTC,CASIPGGGEPNEQFF
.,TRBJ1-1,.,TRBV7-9,TGTGCCAGCAGCTTAGGAGGAGGGGGGGGCGCCATCTTT,CASSLGGGGGAIF
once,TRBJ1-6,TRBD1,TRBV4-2,TGTGCCAGCAGCCAAGTTCAGGGGGAGAATTCACCCCTCCACTTT,CASSQVQGENSPLHF
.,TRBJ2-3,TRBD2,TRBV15,TGTGCCACCAGCAGAGAAGGCCCACTAGCGGGGTCTGGTACGCAGTATTTT,CATSREGPLAGSGTQYF
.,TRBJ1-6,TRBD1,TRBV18,TGTGCCAGCTCACCGACAGGGGGCGAATCACCCCTCCACTTT,CASSPTGGESPLHF
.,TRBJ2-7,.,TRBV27,TGTGCCAGCAGCTTAACAGGGAGGATGCCCTACGAGCAGTACTTC,CASSLTGRMPYEQYF
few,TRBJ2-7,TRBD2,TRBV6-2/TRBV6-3,TGTGCCAGCAGTTCACCTAGCGGGAGGGCCCGAATCGCTTACGAGCAGTACTTC,CASSSPSGRARIAYEQYF
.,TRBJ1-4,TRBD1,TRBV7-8,TGTGCCAGCAGCTTAGCAGGGGGCAGAGAAAAACTGTTTTTT,CASSLAGGREKLFF
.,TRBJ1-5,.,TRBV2,TGTGCCAGCAGGCGCGCTGTTAGCAATCAGCCCCAGCATTTT,CASRRAVSNQPQHF
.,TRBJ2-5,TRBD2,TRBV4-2,TGTGCCAGCAGCCATGGGACTAGCGGGGGCGGGGAGACCCAGTACTTC,CASSHGTSGGGETQYF
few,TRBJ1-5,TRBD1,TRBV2,TGTGCCAGCAGTGATAAGGGGGCAGGACAGCCCCAGCATTTT,CASSDKGAGQPQHF
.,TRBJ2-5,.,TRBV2,TGTGCCAGCAATGACAACCAAGAGACCCAGTACTTC,CASNDNQETQYF
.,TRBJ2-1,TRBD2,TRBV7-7,TGTGCTAGCAGTAAACAGCCGGGACTAGCGGGTTACAATGAGCAGTTCTTC,CASSKQPGLAGYNEQFF
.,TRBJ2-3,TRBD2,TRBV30,TGTGCCTGGAGTGTAAGGACTAGTCTTTTCCCAGATACGCAGTATTTT,CAWSVRTSLFPDTQYF
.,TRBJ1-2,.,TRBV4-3,TGCGCCAGCAGCCAAGATCGATGGCTTTCCAGGGACACGGGGGCGCGTGGCTACACCTTC,CASSQDRWLSRDTGARGYTF
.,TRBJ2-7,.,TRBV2,TGTGCCAGCAGTGAACGGCCCCCCTACGAGCAGTACTTC,CASSERPPYEQYF
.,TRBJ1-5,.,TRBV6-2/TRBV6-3,TGTGCCAGCAGCTCGGGGGTGTGGGATAGCAATCAGCCCCAGCATTTT,CASSSGVWDSNQPQHF
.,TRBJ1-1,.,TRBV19,TGTGCCAGTAGTATAGGACCCTACCCCGGAACTGAAGCTTTCTTT,CASSIGPYPGTEAFF
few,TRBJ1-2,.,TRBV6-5,TGTGCCAGCAGCACGCATCCTAACTATGGCTACACCTTC,CASSTHPNYGYTF
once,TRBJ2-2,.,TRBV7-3,TGTGCCAGCAGCCCATTCGGGACGGCCGACACCGGGGAGCTGTTTTTT,CASSPFGTADTGELFF
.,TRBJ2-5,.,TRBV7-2,TGTGCCAGCAGCTTAGTAGCGGCGCAAGAGACCCAGTACTTC,CASSLVAAQETQYF
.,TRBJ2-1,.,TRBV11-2,TGTGCCAGCAGCCCCCTGCAATACAATGAGCAGTTCTTC,CASSPLQYNEQFF
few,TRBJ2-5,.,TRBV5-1,TGCGCCAGCAGCTTGGACGTTACGGGGACCCAGTACTTC,CASSLDVTGTQYF
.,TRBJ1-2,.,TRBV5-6,TGTGCCAGCAGCTTGGACAGAGACTATGGCTACACCTTC,CASSLDRDYGYTF
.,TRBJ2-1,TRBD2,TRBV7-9,TGTGCCAGCAGCTCTAGCGGGAGGGCCTACAATGAGCAGTTCTTC,CASSSSGRAYNEQFF
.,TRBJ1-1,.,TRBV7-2,TGTGCCAGCAGCTCCGTCGCTTGGGGAACTGAAGCTTTCTTT,CASSSVAWGTEAFF
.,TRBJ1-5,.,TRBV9,TGTGCCAGCAGCGTAGATGCAGGGTATCAGCCCCAGCATTTT,CASSVDAGYQPQHF
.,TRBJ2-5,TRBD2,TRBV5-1,TGCGCCAGCAGCTTGGCCCTAGCGGGAGGAGAGACCCAGTACTTC,CASSLALAGGETQYF
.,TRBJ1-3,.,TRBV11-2,TGTGCCAGCAGCTCCCCCAGCTCTGGAAACACCATATATTTT,CASSSPSSGNTIYF
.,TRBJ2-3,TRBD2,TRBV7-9,TGTGCCAGCAGCTCGAGACTAGCGGGGGGGCTAATTAGCACAGATACGCAGTATTTT,CASSSRLAGGLISTDTQYF
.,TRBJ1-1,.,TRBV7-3,TGTGCCAGCAGCGCCGGGACGGCCAACACTGAAGCTTTCTTT,CASSAGTANTEAFF
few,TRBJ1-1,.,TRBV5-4,TGTGCCAGCAGCCGCAAGTCTGAAGCTTTCTTT,CASSRKSEAFF
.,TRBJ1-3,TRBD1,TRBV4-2,TGTGCCAGCAGCCTGGTAGGACAGGGGCTTGGAAACACCATATATTTT,CASSLVGQGLGNTIYF
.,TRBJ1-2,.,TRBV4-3,TGCGCCAGCAGCCCAGGGTCGGGGGAAGGCTACACCTTC,CASSPGSGEGYTF
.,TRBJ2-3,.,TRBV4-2,TGTGCCAGCAGCCAAGGGTTCAGCACAGATACGCAGTATTTT,CASSQGFSTDTQYF
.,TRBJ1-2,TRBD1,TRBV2,TGTGCCAGCAGGGGGCCCCCAGGAGGGGGCGACGACTATGGCTACACCTTC,CASRGPPGGGDDYGYTF
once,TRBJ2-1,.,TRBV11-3,TGTGCCAGCAGCTTTAGCTCGGAAGCGGTTGAGCAGTTCTTC,CASSFSSEAVEQFF
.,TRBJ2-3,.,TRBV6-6,TGTGCCAGCACCGCCGCAGGTCTGATAGATACGCAGTATTTT,CASTAAGLIDTQYF
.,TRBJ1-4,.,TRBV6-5,TGTGCCAGCAGTTACACCGGGGCTTGGAGTGAAAAACTGTTTTTT,CASSYTGAWSEKLFF
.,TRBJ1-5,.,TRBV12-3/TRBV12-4,TGTGCCAGCAGTTTAAACTATCAGCCCCAGCATTTT,CASSLNYQPQHF
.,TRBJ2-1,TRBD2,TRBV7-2,TGTGCCAGCAGCTTAATTAGCGGGAGTGTGGAGCAGTTCTTC,CASSLISGSVEQFF
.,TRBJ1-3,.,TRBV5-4,TGTGCCAGCAGCTTACAAGGAATCTCTGGAAACACCATATATTTT,CASSLQGISGNTIYF
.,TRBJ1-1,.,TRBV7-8,TGTGCCAGCAGCCCCGCCGACAATGGGTTTTACACTGAAGCTTTCTTT,CASSPADNGFYTEAFF